This T cell receptor beta chain was sequenced during a study of T cell responses to AZD1222 COVID-19 vaccine (dated by TCRdb to the early 2020s). Some background on the complete study: Because spike-specific TCR depth and breadth did not differ between the two schedules, AZD1222 recipients who got a second dose at roughly 4 weeks were pooled with those who got a second dose at roughly 12 weeks. TCR sequencing was performed for 230 to 250 trial participants, of whom roughly 200 were given two doses of AZD1222 and around 26 were given two doses of MenACWY control vaccine. Trial participants were enrolled into age subgroups of 18-55, 56-69 and 70-plus years, which contained around 140, 26 and 57 TCR-sequenced participants, respectively. General findings and caveats noted by the study authors: No day 14 peak-response samples were available, so repertoires were characterized only after the peak T cell response. In the small 56-69-year group, the increase in depth fell short of significance, most likely because of low power. The vaccine-associated CD4 TCRs covered the entire spike protein, and the dominant responses fell in regions 160-218 and 743-854. Participants were mostly white British and included more females than males, and it was suggested by the authors that clonal diversity may have been underestimated. Conclusions about previously exposed vaccinees are limited because only six or seven AZD1222 recipients were SARS-CoV-2 seropositive at baseline. Reportedly, almost half of the unique spike-specific TCRs recognized epitopes lying outside the regions that are mutated in the B.1.351 and B.1.1.7 variants. A significant rise in spike-specific TCR breadth and depth was observed after two AZD1222 doses relative to day 0 and relative to MenACWY recipients.

In the case of this clone: The antigen it binds to is not known. One base away there is no much larger clone; base qualities are not given.

The CDR3 regions of human TCRbeta chains were subjected to immunosequencing. Per the authors' processing: Repertoire TCRs were matched against a reference library of SARS-CoV-2-specific TCRs generated with the MIRA antigen-specificity platform. Breadth meant the fraction of unique TCRs that were SARS-CoV-2-associated, whereas depth meant the fraction of total T cells that were SARS-CoV-2-associated. Using the MIRA data, each spike-specific TCR was assigned both to the spike region to which the TCR was reactive and to a CD4 or CD8 class. Log10-transformed breadth and depth values were compared by one-way ANOVA with Sidak's multiple comparisons tests. Here the immuneACCESS table is served through TCRdb, limited to in-frame sequences with V and J called. Missing clones are a known gap in these copies; in checked studies unresolved V genes cover under half, and the rest lacks a known reason. That table gives V, J and clone size, and the DNA gave D and trimming. This sample lists more than 150,000 clones; 92% were detected once. Clones ranked in the top ten supply more than 9% of the sample.

What the time point label conveys for this sample: baseline before first vaccination. Vaccinee samples came from UK trials COV001 and COV002, including a single-blind randomized controlled phase 2/3 trial of AZD1222 (ChAdOx1 nCoV-19) in healthy adults. Trial participant PBMC samples were collected at day 0 and day 28 after the second dose for TCRbeta chain sequencing. V gives up 3 bases and J gives up 8 bases, and the segment between their germline ends measures 10 bases. Including cysteine and phenylalanine, the CDR3 has 12 amino acids. Just CDR3 DNA is preserved here, 36 bases in frame from base 1. The germline V gene (reference sequence) provides CDR1 LNHNV and CDR2 YYDKDF.

The source was peripheral blood, collected on day 0 of AZD1222 vaccination. The rearrangement combines TRBV15 with TRBJ1-2, with the D gene call left open. The TCR comes from an adult in good health. The sequenced DNA: TGTGCCACCAGCAGTTCAACTGGGGGCTACACCTTC. This is translated as CATSSSTGGYTF.